Following are 16 T cell receptor beta chains from one sample sequenced in a study of control samples from healthy donors and cancer patients. Measured with immunoSEQ multiplex PCR; TCRdb has only the in-frame clones, and not every one. The table includes roughly 170,000 clones, 80% to 95% detected once. The specimen sequenced was blood. These receptors originate from a woman in her 40s in good health.

This sequence joins TRBV28 and TRBJ2-4; D assignment may be TRBD1 or TRBD2 (5 bases each). Trimming removed 8 bases at V and 6 bases at J, with 17 bases between. CDR3 length: 14 amino acids. Germline loops: CDR1 MDHEN, CDR2 SYDVKM. The CDR3 loop is CASGTSWSGNIQYF. The CDR3 nucleotides are TGTGCCAGCGGGACGTCGTGGTCAGGAAACATTCAGTACTTC.

This rearrangement joins TRBV27 to TRBJ2-1; TRBD2 aligns across 8 bases. The CDR3 consists of 15 residues. Germline loops: CDR1 MNHEY, CDR2 SMNVEV (reference sequence). J lost 3 bases, V lost 1 base, and 2 bases had no gene match. In DNA form, the CDR3 reads TGTGCCAGCAGTTTATACGGGGGGGGCTACAATGAGCAGTTCTTC. The encoded protein is CASSLYGGGYNEQFF.

The chain links TRBV28 to TRBJ2-1; 11 nucleotides match TRBD1. Per the germline V gene, CDR1 is MDHEN and CDR2 is SYDVKM. Losses at the gene ends were 6 bases for V and 7 bases for J; bases not matched to a gene: 5. The CDR3 totals 14 residues. The CDR3 protein is CASRDRGPLNEQFF. CDR3 in DNA: TGTGCCAGCAGGGACAGGGGGCCCTTGAATGAGCAGTTCTTC.

V is TRBV4-2 and J is TRBJ1-2; perhaps TRBD1 as D (6 bases). CDR1 and CDR2 (germline): LGHNA, YNFKEQ. The CDR3 is 18 residues long. V was shortened by 0 bases and J by 1 base, with 18 bases between the two germline ends. The CDR3 spells CASSQDVRGGEFNYGYTF. The CDR3 DNA reads TGTGCCAGCAGCCAAGATGTCAGGGGAGGGGAATTTAACTATGGCTACACCTTC.

The chain has TRBV3-1 (or the pseudogene TRBV3-2) and TRBJ1-4; 9 nucleotides line up with TRBD1. The CDR3 contains 18 residues. With V trimmed by 1 base and J by 5 bases, 11 bases remained unmatched. Germline values: CDR1 LGHDT, CDR2 YNNKEL (reference sequence). CDR3 in DNA: TGTGCCAGCAGCCAAGTCCCCTCGGACAGGGGCGTGAATGAAAAACTGTTTTTT. It specifies CASSQVPSDRGVNEKLFF.

This clone was detected a few times. The V gene is TRBV20-1, the J gene TRBJ2-1; 9 bases are shared with TRBD2. Germline CDR1 reads DFQATT; CDR2 reads SNEGSKA (reference sequence). With V trimmed by 3 bases and J by 10 bases, 7 bases remained unmatched. This CDR3 region has 13 residues. The CDR3 sequence is CSASPPLAGEQFF. The CDR3 DNA sequence: TGCAGTGCTAGTCCCCCGCTAGCGGGGGAGCAGTTCTTC.

The chain uses TRBV6-5 and TRBJ2-1, with D tentatively TRBD2 (5 bases). The CDR3 runs 13 residues. Trimming cost V 11 bases and J 6 bases, with 17 bases left between them. Germline CDR1 MNHEY, CDR2 SVGAGI. CDR3 region: CALFPPSLNEQFF. The CDR3 nucleotides are TGTGCCCTATTCCCCCCTAGCCTCAATGAGCAGTTCTTC.

The chain couples TRBV28 to TRBJ1-6; TRBD1 agrees at 7 bases. This CDR3 has 16 amino acids. J was trimmed by 11 bases and V by 7 bases; bases with no gene match: 17. Germline CDR1 is MDHEN and CDR2 is SYDVKM. The DNA of the CDR3 is TGTGCCAGCATTCTTCCCGGACAGGAAAGCTACCCACCCCTCCACTTT. It is translated as CASILPGQESYPPLHF.

CDR3 protein: CASRRPGGTEAFF. CDR3 nucleotide sequence: TGTGCCAGCAGGCGACCAGGGGGCACTGAAGCTTTCTTT. V and J are TRBV6-5 and TRBJ1-1; 7 bases align to TRBD1. The germline CDR1 and CDR2 sequences are MNHEY and SVGAGI. CDR3 size: 13 residues. V lost 6 bases and J lost 4; bases outside the gene matches: 5.

The chain recombines TRBV18 with TRBJ2-7, with 7 bases lining up with TRBD1. Germline values: CDR1 KGHSH, CDR2 LQKENI. The CDR3 covers 14 residues. Trimming removed 2 bases from V and 3 bases from J; junction bases left unmatched: 4. The CDR3 protein is CASSPVQGDYEQYF. In nucleotides, the CDR3 is TGTGCCAGCTCACCAGTTCAGGGGGACTACGAGCAGTACTTC.

This clone was seen a single time. V gene TRBV5-1 combines with J gene TRBJ1-2; 10 nucleotides match TRBD1. CDR1 is SGHRS and CDR2 is YFSETQ in the germline V gene. The CDR3 covers 14 residues. The junction had 4 bases not matched to a gene; V was cut back by 4 bases and J by 4 bases. The CDR3, as DNA: TGCGCCAGCAGCCAAGGACAGGGGGGCTATGGCTACACCTTC. The encoded protein is CASSQGQGGYGYTF.

J is TRBJ2-5 and V is TRBV13; D is perhaps TRBD2 (7 bases). CDR1 is PRHDT, CDR2 FYEKMQ, per germline (reference sequence). The CDR3 has 15 residues. The V end lost 5 bases, the J end lost 2 bases, and 15 bases lay between the germline ends. The CDR3 DNA is TGTGCCAGCAGCCGCAGGGGAGGGATACAAGAGACCCAGTACTTC. It translates to CASSRRGGIQETQYF.

The chain combines TRBV20-1 with TRBJ2-5, with 7 bases that match TRBD1. From germline, CDR1 is DFQATT and CDR2 SNEGSKA (reference sequence). This CDR3 spans 11 amino acids. V lost 7 bases, J lost 3 bases, and 2 bases stayed unmatched. The CDR3 nucleotides read TGCAGTGTTACAGGGGAAGAGACCCAGTACTTC. Translated: CSVTGEETQYF.

The chain recombines TRBV5-6 with TRBJ2-3, with 15 positions matching TRBD2. The CDR3 has 19 residues. J lost 3 bases, V lost 4 bases, and 12 bases had no gene match. Germline V gene sequence: CDR1 SGHDT, CDR2 YYEEEE. DNA for the CDR3: TGTGCCAGCAGCATCCGGACTAGCGGGGGGGCCAGAGGTACAGATACGCAGTATTTT. It translates to CASSIRTSGGARGTDTQYF.

The chain carries TRBV3-1 (or the pseudogene TRBV3-2) and TRBJ2-1; D possibly matches TRBD1 or TRBD2 (5 bases each). The germline V gene has CDR1 LGHDT and CDR2 YNNKEL (reference sequence). CDR3 size: 15 residues. The V and J ends lost 5 bases and 0 bases respectively, with 11 bases between them. As DNA, the CDR3 is TGTGCCAGCAGCTACCGGGACGGCTCCTACAATGAGCAGTTCTTC. Translation: CASSYRDGSYNEQFF.

The chain carries TRBV10-3 and TRBJ1-1; D gene uncertain. Germline CDR1 is ENHRY and CDR2 is SYGVKD. The CDR3 loop spans 11 amino acids. V gave up 3 bases and J gave up 8 bases, with 7 bases separating them. Here the CDR3 DNA reads TGTGCCATCAGTGACCAGAAGGAAGCTTTCTTT. This codes for CAISDQKEAFF.